This T cell receptor beta chain was identified in a study of T-cell reconstitution after alpha-beta-depleted transplantation in children. Study-wide results and limits: When one year had passed after transplant, most T-cell counts and diversity came from newly produced T cells. At day 60, the high TCRbeta diversity found in some patients originated from recipient T cells and thymic progenitors that had survived.

The germline V gene encodes CDR1 DFQATT and CDR2 SNEGSKA (reference sequence). Germline trimming cut 0 bases from V and 3 bases from J; bases unmatched to any gene: 9. The CDR3 is 16 residues long. Using unique molecular identifiers, the investigators prepared the TCRbeta library. A single record per CDR3 protein comes from TCRdb applying MiXCR to the PCR reads. The sample lists 200,000 to 300,000 distinct CDR3 sequences, roughly 25% occurring once. About this clonotype itself: Its target is unknown.

The specimen was PBMCs, mostly from graft donor cells, collected 360 days after TCRalphabeta/CD19-depleted stem cell transplant. This sequence was found in a female patient aged 2 to 10 who had a stem cell transplant for congenital amegakaryocytic thrombocytopenia, so the T cells may come from the graft donor. The chain recombines TRBV20-1 with TRBJ2-7, with 9 nucleotides matching TRBD2. This chain's CDR3 is CSARDPAAGGLYEQYF. The CDR3 coding sequence is TGCAGTGCTAGAGATCCCGCAGCGGGAGGTCTCTACGAGCAGTACTTC.